Listed here are 21 T cell receptor beta chains from one sample, sequenced in a study of regulatory T cells in long-lasting Graves disease. Noted time point: persistent/refractory GD, antithyroid drugs over 5 years with positive TRAb. The TCR library was made from RNA extracted from PBMCs. According to the study, TCR beta libraries were built with iRepertoire HTBI primers and CDR3-region Arm-PCR. MiXCR was run by TCRdb on the multiplex PCR reads, yielding one entry per CDR3 protein. Of a few hundred thousand distinct CDR3 sequences detected, 20% to 25% appear once; the ten largest clones hold about 6.6%. The specimen comprised peripheral blood mononuclear cells (PBMCs), sampled when the disease was refractory, from a patient treated with antithyroid drugs. The receptors were gathered from a female donor with Graves disease.

In this sample, this clonotype turned up many times. This chain joins TRBV6-2 or TRBV6-3 and TRBJ2-5; no firm D call. The CDR3 is 13 residues long. Trimming removed 10 bases at V and 1 base at J, with 13 bases between. Germline V gene lookup returns CDR1 MNHEY and CDR2 SVGEGT. The CDR3 bases are TGTGCCAACCTCACAGAGATCCAAGAGACCCAGTACTTC. This sequence encodes CANLTEIQETQYF.

This chain links TRBV4-1 with TRBJ2-7; D is unresolved. This CDR3 is built from 14 residues. Trimming pared 0 bases from V and 4 bases from J, leaving 10 bases between. CDR1 is MGHRA, CDR2 YSYEKL, per germline. Written as DNA, the CDR3 is TGCGCCAGCAGCCAAGATGGCACCATTTACGAGCAGTACTTC. It encodes CASSQDGTIYEQYF.

This clonotype showed up just a few times. The V call is TRBV20-1, the J call TRBJ1-2; possible D gene TRBD1, 6 bases. The CDR3 runs 14 residues. In germline, CDR1 is DFQATT, CDR2 SNEGSKA (reference sequence). V was shortened by 0 bases and J by 4 bases, with 12 bases between the two germline ends. The CDR3 coding sequence is TGCAGTGCTAGAGACAGGGGCTCGGGCTATGGCTACACCTTC. This encodes CSARDRGSGYGYTF.

This clonotype has only a few counts. This chain uses TRBV19 with TRBJ1-2; D is possibly TRBD1 (5 bases). V was clipped by 1 base and J by 4 bases, with 10 bases between them. CDR1 is LNHDA and CDR2 is SQIVND in the germline V gene (reference sequence). CDR3 size: 14 residues. This CDR3 reads CASSIAARAYGYTF. The CDR3 nucleotides read TGTGCCAGTAGTATAGCCGCCAGGGCCTATGGCTACACCTTC.

The chain uses TRBV18 and TRBJ1-1, with D maybe TRBD1 (6 bases). The V end lost 4 bases, the J end lost 1 base, and 16 bases lay between the germline ends. CDR1 is KGHSH, CDR2 LQKENI, per germline. The length of the CDR3 is 16 residues. CDR3 DNA: TGTGCCAGCTCACTCACACAGGGACGGGGGAACACTGAAGCTTTCTTT. Residues: CASSLTQGRGNTEAFF.

This clonotype appeared many times. The chain carries TRBV7-8 and TRBJ2-5; 9 bases are shared with TRBD2. CDR3 length: 17 amino acids. V dropped 0 bases and J dropped 2; count of bases not matched to a gene: 7. CDR1 SGHVS and CDR2 FQNEAQ come from the germline V gene. Here the CDR3 DNA reads TGTGCCAGCAGCTTAGCGCGGCTAGCGGGGAGACAAGAGACCCAGTACTTC. Translating it yields CASSLARLAGRQETQYF.

The rearrangement links TRBV6-2 or TRBV6-3 to TRBJ2-2, with 11 positions matching TRBD2. The V segment lost 8 bases and the J segment 3 bases; nucleotides outside the gene matches: 11. CDR3 size: 17 residues. The germline CDR1 and CDR2 sequences are MNHEY and SVGEGT. CDR3 region: CASDDQRTSGYTGELFF. CDR3 nucleotides: TGTGCCAGCGATGACCAAAGGACTAGCGGGTACACCGGGGAGCTGTTTTTT.

This clonotype was recorded at least ten times. The rearrangement links TRBV28 to TRBJ1-1; no clear D gene. The germline gives CDR1 MDHEN, CDR2 SYDVKM. The germline V and J ends were trimmed by 6 bases and 1 base, with 6 bases remaining between them. This CDR3 has 12 residues. The CDR3 loop reads CASSFQNTEAFF. DNA for the CDR3: TGTGCCAGCAGCTTCCAGAACACTGAAGCTTTCTTT.

V usage is TRBV4-1 and J usage is TRBJ1-2, with 7 bases fitting TRBD1. The CDR3 contains 16 residues. V trimming: 5 bases; J trimming: 5 bases; junction bases outside the gene matches: 14. Germline-derived CDR1 and CDR2 are MGHRA and YSYEKL. CDR3 amino acids: CASSASPTGLKYGYTF. The CDR3, as DNA: TGCGCCAGCAGCGCCAGCCCGACAGGGCTAAAGTATGGCTACACCTTC.

This clonotype was found many times. The chain recombines TRBV6-2 or TRBV6-3 with TRBJ2-4; maybe TRBD1 (6 bases). This CDR3 is 16 amino acids long. Germline values: CDR1 MNHEY, CDR2 SVGEGT. Trimming cost V 5 bases and J 3 bases, with 17 bases left between them. The CDR3 spells CASSPRQEPFKNIQYF. CDR3 in DNA: TGTGCCAGCAGTCCCCGACAGGAGCCTTTCAAAAACATTCAGTACTTC.

In its sample, this clonotype was seen many times. The chain recombines TRBV5-1 with TRBJ1-4; 8 bases align to TRBD1. The CDR3 is 16 amino acids. Germline CDR1 and CDR2: SGHRS and YFSETQ. J gave up 0 bases and V 4 bases, and 5 bases lay outside the gene matches. The CDR3 DNA is TGCGCCAGCAGCCCGGGACAGGCCGCAACTAATGAAAAACTGTTTTTT. Its protein product is CASSPGQAATNEKLFF.

The rearrangement joins TRBV7-3 to TRBJ1-5; possible D gene TRBD1, 6 bases. The germline gives CDR1 SGHTA, CDR2 FQGTGA. The germline V and J ends were trimmed by 4 bases and 9 bases, with 10 bases remaining between them. The CDR3 spans 12 residues. The CDR3 bases are TGTGCCAGCAGCTCTCAGGGGCGGCCCCAGCATTTT. Its protein product is CASSSQGRPQHF.

This clonotype has at least ten counts. The chain couples TRBV12-3 or TRBV12-4 to TRBJ1-1; TRBD1 matches at 10 bases. This CDR3 has 16 amino acids. After removal of 5 bases from V and 3 bases from J, the junction contained 9 bases not matched to a gene. CDR3 protein: CASSAGTGALDTEAFF. For the CDR3, the DNA is TGTGCCAGCAGTGCCGGGACAGGGGCCCTGGACACTGAAGCTTTCTTT.

CDR3 DNA: TGTGCCACCAGAGGATACCCCCTCAGCTCTGGGGCCAACGTCCTGACTTTC. Translated: CATRGYPLSSGANVLTF. J is TRBJ2-6 and V is TRBV24-1; no clear D. The V end lost 7 bases, the J end lost 0 bases, and 15 bases lay between the germline ends. This CDR3 spans 17 amino acids. The germline gives CDR1 KGHDR, CDR2 SFDVKD.

The gene calls are TRBV20-1 and TRBJ2-7; D is possibly TRBD1 (6 bases). The CDR3 sequence is 12 residues long. Trimming took off 5 bases at V and 3 bases at J, with 11 bases between the two ends. Per germline, CDR1 DFQATT and CDR2 SNEGSKA (reference sequence). In DNA form, the CDR3 reads TGCAGTGCTTTTGGACAGCACTACGAGCAGTACTTC. This sequence encodes CSAFGQHYEQYF.

This clonotype was counted only a few times. The chain has TRBV6-2 or TRBV6-3 and TRBJ1-2; a weak D match, TRBD1 (5 bases). CDR3 size: 14 residues. Germline V gives CDR1 MNHEY, CDR2 SVGEGT. V was cut by 3 bases and J by 3 bases, with 11 bases left in between. CDR3 sequence: CASSYSRGDYGYTF. In nucleotides, the CDR3 is TGTGCCAGCAGTTATTCGAGGGGCGACTATGGCTACACCTTC.

This clonotype was detected many times. The V call is TRBV10-3, the J call TRBJ2-7; TRBD1 is a possible D gene (7 bases). The V gene's germline CDR1 is ENHRY and CDR2 SYGVKD. V lost 6 bases and J 0 bases, leaving 12 bases between the germline ends. This CDR3 region has 14 residues. The CDR3 protein is CAIREQGGSYEQYF. For the CDR3, the DNA is TGTGCCATCAGAGAGCAGGGGGGCTCCTACGAGCAGTACTTC.

Notes on this clonotype: Since a much larger clone is just one base distant, this may be a read error. V gene TRBV29-1 combines with J gene TRBJ1-2; D not certain. Germline V gives CDR1 SQVTM, CDR2 ANQGSEA. The CDR3 sequence is 13 residues long. CDR3 in DNA: TGCAGCGTTGAAAGCGACCAAAACTATGGCTGCACCTTC. As protein: CSVESDQNYGCTF. Using reference TRBV29-1 and TRBJ1-2 for the parts outside the CDR3, the full variable domain is SAVISQKPSRDICQRGTSLTIQCQVDSQVTMMFWYRQQPGQSLTLIATANQGSEATYESGFVIDKFPISRPNLTFSTLTVSNMSPEDSSIYLCSVESDQNYGCTFGSGTRLTVV.

This clonotype was detected ten times or more. The chain employs TRBV28 and TRBJ1-5; 8 nucleotides align to TRBD1. With V trimmed by 6 bases and J by 4 bases, 8 bases remained unmatched. CDR3 size: 15 residues. From germline, CDR1 is MDHEN and CDR2 SYDVKM. The CDR3 is CASRPDRGGNQPQHF. In DNA, the CDR3 is TGTGCCAGCAGACCCGACAGGGGTGGTAATCAGCCCCAGCATTTT. Together with reference TRBV28 and TRBJ1-5, the CDR3 gives the full variable domain: DVKVTQSSRYLVKRTGEKVFLECVQDMDHENMFWYRQDPGLGLRLIYFSYDVKMKEKGDIPEGYSVSREKKERFSLILESASTNQTSMYLCASRPDRGGNQPQHFGDGTRLSIL.

This clonotype was seen repeatedly, ten times or more. The genes are TRBV11-2 and TRBJ1-4, with 7 bases fitting TRBD1. The V gene's germline CDR1 is SGHAT and CDR2 FQNNGV. CDR3 length equals 14 residues. J lost 4 bases, V lost 5 bases, and 4 bases had no gene match. The DNA of the CDR3 is TGTGCCAGCAGCCCAGGACAGGTTAATGAAAAACTGTTTTTT. Amino acid sequence: CASSPGQVNEKLFF.

The V gene is TRBV5-1, the J gene TRBJ2-1; D is possibly TRBD1 or TRBD2 (5 bases each). Germline CDR1 SGHRS, CDR2 YFSETQ. Trimming took off 4 bases at V and 8 bases at J, with 16 bases between the two ends. The CDR3 is 14 residues long. CDR3 nucleotides: TGCGCCAGCAGCAGGGGTCAGCAGGAGGATGAGCAGTTCTTC. Protein: CASSRGQQEDEQFF.